The sequence of this T cell receptor (beta chain) was determined in a study of beta chain features in type 1 diabetes. General study findings and limits: VDJ junctions from type 1 diabetes patients carried fewer insertions and larger deletions. Among patients, naive, central memory and Treg TCRB repertoires appeared more similar than among healthy donors. For patients and controls alike, PCR might favor shorter templates to the same degree. Moderate but significant shortening of TCRB CDR3s was recorded in all four CD4+ subsets from Type 1 diabetes patients.

Expressed TCRB transcripts were sequenced after all isolated RNA was converted to cDNA. Clones were sequenced by immunoSEQ multiplex PCR, and TCRdb holds only the in-frame ones, with some missing. The data contain under 400,000 clones, over 10% of them singletons. V dropped 6 bases and J dropped 12; count of bases not matched to a gene: 3. This CDR3 spans 11 amino acids. Germline lookup yields CDR1 DFQATT and CDR2 SNEGSKA (reference sequence). Points on this clone: Its antigen is as yet unknown.

Each of the sorted populations had a purity greater than 95%. The chain couples TRBV20-1 to TRBJ2-1; 12 bases are a match to TRBD2. The TCR was taken from a woman under 30 with type 1 diabetes. Source material: naive CD4+ T cells from blood. The CDR3 spells CSALLAGGQFF. CDR3 coding DNA: TGCAGTGCCCTACTAGCGGGAGGGCAGTTCTTC.